The 15 T cell receptor beta chains below all came from one sample that was sequenced in a study of blood T cell repertoires in COVID-19. Produced via immunoSEQ multiplex PCR; TCRdb's table is partial and in-frame only. Here the sample spans 160,000 or so clones, roughly 90% being singletons. Sequencing was done on a sample of peripheral blood. Every receptor here comes from a man aged 18 to 30 with acute or convalescent COVID-19.

This rearrangement joins TRBV11-2 to TRBJ2-7, with TRBD2 identical over 8 bases. The CDR3 extends over 16 amino acids. V shed 4 bases, J shed 0 bases, and the junction held 8 bases outside the gene matches. Looked up from germline, CDR1 is SGHAT and CDR2 is FQNNGV. The CDR3 loop reads CASSSLRGATSYEQYF. In nucleotides, the CDR3 is TGTGCCAGCAGCTCACTGCGGGGGGCTACCTCCTACGAGCAGTACTTC.

This rearrangement joins TRBV7-8 to TRBJ1-6; TRBD1 matches 9 bases. The CDR3 length is 19 residues. V trimming: 1 base; J trimming: 4 bases; junction bases outside the gene matches: 11. Germline-derived CDR1 and CDR2 are SGHVS and FQNEAQ. The CDR3 sequence is CASSLGVVIGQGYNSPLHF. CDR3 nucleotide sequence: TGTGCCAGCAGCTTAGGGGTGGTTATTGGACAGGGGTATAATTCACCCCTCCACTTT.

This clone has a handful of counts. The chain is built from TRBV4-1 and TRBJ1-1; 7 nucleotides agree with TRBD1. The CDR3 extends over 14 amino acids. V trimming: 1 base; J trimming: 5 bases; junction bases outside the gene matches: 4. CDR1 and CDR2 (germline): MGHRA, YSYEKL. The CDR3 sequence is CASSQVAGGTEAFF. The CDR3 DNA follows: TGCGCCAGCAGCCAAGTCGCAGGGGGTACTGAAGCTTTCTTT.

As DNA, the CDR3 is TGTGCCAGCAGCCAAGGGGCAAGCGGGAGCTTGAAGTGGGCAGATACGCAGTATTTT. It is translated as CASSQGASGSLKWADTQYF. The rearrangement uses TRBV14 and TRBJ2-3, with 8 positions matching TRBD2. The V segment lost 1 base and the J segment 4 bases; nucleotides outside the gene matches: 16. Germline-derived CDR1 and CDR2 are SGHDN and FVKESK. This CDR3 is 19 amino acids long.

This chain joins TRBV10-1 and TRBJ1-3; possible D gene TRBD1, 5 bases. Germline CDR1 is WNHNN and CDR2 is SYGVQD (reference sequence). Trimming removed 6 bases from V and 0 bases from J, with 21 bases in between. The CDR3 extends over 18 amino acids. DNA of the CDR3: TGCGCCAGCAGCTCTGGACAATTCGCCTGGAGCTCTGGAAACACCATATATTTT. It specifies CASSSGQFAWSSGNTIYF.

The chain is built from TRBV4-2 and TRBJ1-1; D is perhaps TRBD1 (6 bases). The V end lost 5 bases, the J end lost 11 bases, and 15 bases lay between the germline ends. Germline loops: CDR1 LGHNA, CDR2 YNFKEQ. This CDR3 contains 12 residues. The CDR3 nucleotides read TGTGCCAGCAGCTCAGGCGTTACAGGGGCTTTCTTT. It is translated as CASSSGVTGAFF.

This clone was counted at least ten times. The chain carries TRBV4-1 and TRBJ1-6; D unresolved. Trimming shortened V by 4 bases and J by 6 bases, and 13 bases separated the two germline ends. This CDR3 has 15 residues. CDR1 is MGHRA and CDR2 is YSYEKL in the germline V gene. The DNA of the CDR3 is TGCGCCAGCAGCCCCGAAGGAGCCCCTAATTCACCCCTCCACTTT. This translates into CASSPEGAPNSPLHF.

The V gene is TRBV9, the J gene TRBJ2-3; the match to TRBD1 covers 7 bases. Unmatched junction bases numbered 6, after V lost 3 bases and J lost 2 bases. The CDR3 consists of 15 residues. From germline, CDR1 is SGDLS and CDR2 YYNGEE. CDR3 sequence reads: CASSGPGQNTDTQYF. The CDR3 DNA reads as TGTGCCAGCAGCGGACCGGGACAGAACACAGATACGCAGTATTTT.

Ten or more counts support this clone. The gene calls are TRBV25-1 and TRBJ1-6, with D perhaps matching TRBD1 (5 bases). CDR3 size: 15 residues. V lost 0 bases to trimming and J lost 12 bases, with 15 bases between them. Germline V gene sequence: CDR1 MGHDK, CDR2 SYGVNS. CDR3 sequence: CASSEYRDSVQPLHF. As DNA, the CDR3 is TGTGCCAGCAGTGAATATCGCGACAGCGTTCAACCCCTCCACTTT.

V and J are TRBV3-1 (or the pseudogene TRBV3-2) and TRBJ2-7; perhaps TRBD1 as D (5 bases). V was trimmed by 5 bases and J by 7 bases, leaving 18 bases between them. CDR1 is LGHDT, CDR2 YNNKEL, per germline (reference sequence). This CDR3 spans 14 amino acids. The CDR3 DNA sequence: TGTGCCAGCAGCTTCAGGGCCAGTTCTAGGGAGCAGTACTTC. Protein sequence: CASSFRASSREQYF.

The chain recombines TRBV19 with TRBJ1-1; D may be TRBD1 (5 bases). The V end was cut by 6 bases, the J end by 6 bases, with 23 bases between. CDR1 and CDR2 from the germline V gene are LNHDA and SQIVND (reference sequence). The CDR3 covers 16 residues. The CDR3 DNA follows: TGTGCCAGTAGCCGGCAGGGAAGAACACTGAGGCCTGAAGCTTTCTTT. It specifies CASSRQGRTLRPEAFF.

The J gene is TRBJ2-7, the V gene TRBV7-9; weak D call: TRBD1 (5 bases). Between the trimmed V and J ends, which lost 1 base and 0 bases, there was a span of 7 bases. The CDR3 consists of 14 residues. Germline-derived CDR1 and CDR2 are SEHNR and FQNEAQ (reference sequence). CDR3 sequence (DNA): TGTGCCAGCAGCTTAGGGGGCCTCTCCTACGAGCAGTACTTC. As protein: CASSLGGLSYEQYF.

V and J are TRBV20-1 and TRBJ2-3; 7 nucleotides match TRBD1. V trimming: 3 bases; J trimming: 0 bases; junction bases outside the gene matches: 15. Germline CDR1 reads DFQATT; CDR2 reads SNEGSKA (reference sequence). The CDR3 contains 18 residues. In DNA, the CDR3 is TGCAGTGCTAGTCCTTCACCCGGGACAGCGGCTAGCACAGATACGCAGTATTTT. Translation: CSASPSPGTAASTDTQYF.

V usage is TRBV19 and J usage is TRBJ1-1; no reliable D call. The CDR3 extends over 17 amino acids. Deletions cut 7 bases from V and 0 bases from J, with 21 bases between. CDR1 LNHDA and CDR2 SQIVND come from the germline V gene (reference sequence). This CDR3 reads CASTPRDRLAMNTEAFF. Written as DNA, the CDR3 is TGTGCCAGTACCCCAAGAGATCGACTGGCCATGAACACTGAAGCTTTCTTT.

The rearrangement links TRBV5-8 to TRBJ2-2; 14 bases are a match to TRBD2. The CDR3 is 20 amino acids. Germline V CDR1 and CDR2: SGHTS, YDEGEE. V lost 0 bases and J lost 6; bases outside the gene matches: 13. The CDR3 nucleotides are TGTGCCAGCAGCTTGGCCGGGAAGACTAGCGGGGGGGGACGACCCGGGGAGCTGTTTTTT. Amino acid sequence: CASSLAGKTSGGGRPGELFF.